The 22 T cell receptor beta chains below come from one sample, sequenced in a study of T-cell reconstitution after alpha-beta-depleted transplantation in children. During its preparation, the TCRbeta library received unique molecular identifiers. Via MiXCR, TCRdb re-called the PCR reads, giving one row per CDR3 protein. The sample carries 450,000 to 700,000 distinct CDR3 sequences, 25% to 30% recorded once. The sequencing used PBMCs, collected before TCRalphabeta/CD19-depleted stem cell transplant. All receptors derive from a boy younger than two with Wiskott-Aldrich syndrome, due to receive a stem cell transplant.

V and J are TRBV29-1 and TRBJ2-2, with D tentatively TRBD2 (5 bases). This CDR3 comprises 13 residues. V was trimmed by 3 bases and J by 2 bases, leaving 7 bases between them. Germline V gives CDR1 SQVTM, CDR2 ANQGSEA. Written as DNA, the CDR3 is TGCAGCGTTGACGGGAAAAACACCGGGGAGCTGTTTTTT. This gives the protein CSVDGKNTGELFF.

Written as DNA, the CDR3 is TGCGCCAGCAGCCCGCACACAGGGTCGGGCCGCTGGTATGCTTTCTTT. Its translation is CASSPHTGSGRWYAFF. This chain connects TRBV5-1 to TRBJ1-1; the D gene is possibly TRBD1 (6 bases). This CDR3 region has 16 residues. The V gene lost 4 bases and the J gene lost 11 bases, with 27 bases spanning the gap. CDR1 is SGHRS, CDR2 YFSETQ, per germline.

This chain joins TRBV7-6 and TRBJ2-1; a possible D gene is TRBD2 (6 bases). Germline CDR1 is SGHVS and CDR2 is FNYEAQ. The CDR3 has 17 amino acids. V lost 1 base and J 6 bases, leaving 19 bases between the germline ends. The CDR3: CASSLVLGGTKLNEQFF. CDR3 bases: TGTGCCAGCAGCTTAGTGTTGGGGGGAACCAAACTCAATGAGCAGTTCTTC. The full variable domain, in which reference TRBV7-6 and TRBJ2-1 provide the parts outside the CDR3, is GAGVSQSPRYKVTKRGQDVALRCDPISGHVSLYWYRQALGQGPEFLTYFNYEAQQDKSGLPNDRFSAERPEGSISTLTIQRTEQRDSAMYRCASSLVLGGTKLNEQFFGPGTRLTVL.

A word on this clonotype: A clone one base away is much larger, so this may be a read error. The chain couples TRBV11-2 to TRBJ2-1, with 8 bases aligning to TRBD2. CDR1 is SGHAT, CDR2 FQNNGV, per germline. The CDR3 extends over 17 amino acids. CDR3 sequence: CASGLDRGASGYNEQFF. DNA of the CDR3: TGTGCCAGCGGCTTAGATCGGGGGGCTAGCGGGTACAATGAGCAGTTCTTC.

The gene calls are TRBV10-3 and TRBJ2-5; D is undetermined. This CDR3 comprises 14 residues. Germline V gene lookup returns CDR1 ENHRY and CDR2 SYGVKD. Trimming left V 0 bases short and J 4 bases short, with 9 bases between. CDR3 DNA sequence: TGTGCCATCAGTGAGTCAGGTCACCCAGAGACCCAGTACTTC. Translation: CAISESGHPETQYF.

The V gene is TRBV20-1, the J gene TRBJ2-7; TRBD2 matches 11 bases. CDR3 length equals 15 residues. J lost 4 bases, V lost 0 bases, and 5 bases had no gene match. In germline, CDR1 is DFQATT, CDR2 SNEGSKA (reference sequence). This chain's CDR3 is CSARDPGLAEYEQYF. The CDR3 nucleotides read TGCAGTGCTAGAGACCCGGGACTAGCGGAATACGAGCAGTACTTC.

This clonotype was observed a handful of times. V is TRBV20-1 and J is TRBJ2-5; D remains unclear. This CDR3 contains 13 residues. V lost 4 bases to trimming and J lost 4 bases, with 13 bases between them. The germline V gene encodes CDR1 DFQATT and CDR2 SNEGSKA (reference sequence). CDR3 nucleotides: TGCAGTGCTACTGGAGCGAGTGGAGAGACCCAGTACTTC. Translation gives CSATGASGETQYF.

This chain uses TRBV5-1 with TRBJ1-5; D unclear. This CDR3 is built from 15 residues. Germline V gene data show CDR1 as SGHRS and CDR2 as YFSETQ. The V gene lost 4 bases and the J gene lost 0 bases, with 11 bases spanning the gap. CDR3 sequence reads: CASSPDGYSNQPQHF. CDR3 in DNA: TGCGCCAGCAGCCCGGACGGTTATAGCAATCAGCCCCAGCATTTT.

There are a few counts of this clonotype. DNA of the CDR3: TGTGCCAGCAGCTTGAAGCGGGAGGTCCTTCATGAGCAGTTCTTC. Residues: CASSLKREVLHEQFF. The chain combines TRBV5-6 with TRBJ2-1; TRBD2 agrees at 9 bases. Trimming cost V 1 base and J 8 bases; bases outside gene matches: 7. From germline, CDR1 is SGHDT and CDR2 YYEEEE. The CDR3 length is 15 residues.

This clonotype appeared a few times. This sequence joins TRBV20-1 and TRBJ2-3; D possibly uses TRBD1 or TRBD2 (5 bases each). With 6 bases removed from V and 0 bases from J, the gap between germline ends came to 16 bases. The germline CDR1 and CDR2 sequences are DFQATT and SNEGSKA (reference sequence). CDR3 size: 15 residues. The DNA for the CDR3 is TGCAGTGCAGCCCTCAGGGAGAAAAGCACAGATACGCAGTATTTT. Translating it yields CSAALREKSTDTQYF.

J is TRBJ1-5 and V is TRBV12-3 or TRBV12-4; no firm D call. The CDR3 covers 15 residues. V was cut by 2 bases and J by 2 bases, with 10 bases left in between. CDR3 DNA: TGTGCCAGCAGTTTAATGGGTGGTGGCAATCAGCCCCAGCATTTT. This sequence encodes CASSLMGGGNQPQHF.

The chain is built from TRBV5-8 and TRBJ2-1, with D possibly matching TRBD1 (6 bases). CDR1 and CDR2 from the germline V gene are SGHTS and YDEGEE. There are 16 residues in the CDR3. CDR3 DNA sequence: TGTGCGTGCAGCTTGGCCAACCGGGACATCTACAATGAGCAGTTCTTC. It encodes CACSLANRDIYNEQFF.

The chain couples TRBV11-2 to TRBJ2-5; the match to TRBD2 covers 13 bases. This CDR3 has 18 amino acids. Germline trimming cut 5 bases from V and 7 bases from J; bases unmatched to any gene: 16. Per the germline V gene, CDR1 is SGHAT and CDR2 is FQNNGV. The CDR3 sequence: CASSDPALAGGPSGTQYF. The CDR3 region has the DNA TGTGCCAGCAGCGACCCGGCACTAGCGGGAGGGCCTTCGGGGACCCAGTACTTC.

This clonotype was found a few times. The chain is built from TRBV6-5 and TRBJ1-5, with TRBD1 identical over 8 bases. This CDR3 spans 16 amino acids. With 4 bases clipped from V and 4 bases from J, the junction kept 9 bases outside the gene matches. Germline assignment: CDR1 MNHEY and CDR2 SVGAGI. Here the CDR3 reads CASSLAGDRHNQPQHF. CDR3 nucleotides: TGTGCCAGCAGTTTAGCTGGGGACAGGCATAATCAGCCCCAGCATTTT.

The CDR3 reads CASSITGTGQETQYF. The DNA for the CDR3 is TGTGCCAGCAGCATTACCGGGACGGGACAAGAGACCCAGTACTTC. This rearrangement joins TRBV5-6 to TRBJ2-5, with D possibly being TRBD1 or TRBD2 (5 bases each). Trimming removed 4 bases from V and 2 bases from J, with 15 bases in between. This CDR3 comprises 15 residues. Germline loops: CDR1 SGHDT, CDR2 YYEEEE. Full variable domain (rest looked up from reference TRBV5-6 and TRBJ2-5): DAGVTQSPTHLIKTRGQQVTLRCSPKSGHDTVSWYQQALGQGPQFIFQYYEEEERQRGNFPDRFSGHQFPNYSSELNVNALLLGDSALYLCASSITGTGQETQYFGPGTRLLVL.

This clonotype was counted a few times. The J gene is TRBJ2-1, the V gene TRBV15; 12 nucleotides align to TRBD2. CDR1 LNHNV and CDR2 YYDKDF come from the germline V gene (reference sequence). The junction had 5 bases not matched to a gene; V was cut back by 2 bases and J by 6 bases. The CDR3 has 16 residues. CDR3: CATSRMTSGSRNEQFF. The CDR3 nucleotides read TGTGCCACCAGCAGAATGACTAGCGGGAGTCGCAATGAGCAGTTCTTC.

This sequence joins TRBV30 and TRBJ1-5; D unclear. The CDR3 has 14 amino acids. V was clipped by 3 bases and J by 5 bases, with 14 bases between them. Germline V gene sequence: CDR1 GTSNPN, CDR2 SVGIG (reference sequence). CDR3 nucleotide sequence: TGTGCCTGGAGCGAAGGGTCCTGGGATCAGCCCCAGCATTTT. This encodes CAWSEGSWDQPQHF.

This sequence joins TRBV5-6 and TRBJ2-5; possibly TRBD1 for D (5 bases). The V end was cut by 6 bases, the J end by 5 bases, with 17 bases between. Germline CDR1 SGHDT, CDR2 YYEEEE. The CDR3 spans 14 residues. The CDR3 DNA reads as TGTGCCAGCACCAGCGACAGTCCCAGGGAGACCCAGTACTTC. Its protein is CASTSDSPRETQYF.

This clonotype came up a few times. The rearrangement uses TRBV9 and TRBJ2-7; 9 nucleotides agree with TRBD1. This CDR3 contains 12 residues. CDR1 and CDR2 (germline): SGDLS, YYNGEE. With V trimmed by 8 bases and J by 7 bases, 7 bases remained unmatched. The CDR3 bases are TGTGCCAGACCACAGGGGGCTCTAGAGCAGTACTTC. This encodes CARPQGALEQYF.

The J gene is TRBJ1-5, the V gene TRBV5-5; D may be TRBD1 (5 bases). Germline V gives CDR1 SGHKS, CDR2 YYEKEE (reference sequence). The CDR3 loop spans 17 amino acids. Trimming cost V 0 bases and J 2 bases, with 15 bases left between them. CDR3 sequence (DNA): TGTGCCAGCAGCTTGGGTTTGAGGGGTGGAGGCAATCAGCCCCAGCATTTT. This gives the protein CASSLGLRGGGNQPQHF. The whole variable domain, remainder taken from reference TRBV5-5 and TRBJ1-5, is DAGVTQSPTHLIKTRGQQVTLRCSPISGHKSVSWYQQVLGQGPQFIFQYYEKEERGRGNFPDRFSARQFPNYSSELNVNALLLGDSALYLCASSLGLRGGGNQPQHFGDGTRLSIL.

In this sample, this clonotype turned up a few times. The CDR3 reads CAISEPRLAYEQYF. The CDR3 DNA reads TGTGCCATCAGTGAGCCCCGCCTAGCATACGAGCAGTACTTC. V and J are TRBV10-3 and TRBJ2-7; possible D gene TRBD2, 5 bases. The CDR3 extends over 14 amino acids. Trimming pared 2 bases from V and 4 bases from J, leaving 12 bases between. The germline gives CDR1 ENHRY, CDR2 SYGVKD.

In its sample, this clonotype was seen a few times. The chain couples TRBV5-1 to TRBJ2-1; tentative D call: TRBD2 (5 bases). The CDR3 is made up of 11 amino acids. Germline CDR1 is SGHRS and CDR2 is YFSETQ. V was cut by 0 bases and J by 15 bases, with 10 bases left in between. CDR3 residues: CASSLGEMRFF. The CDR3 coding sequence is TGCGCCAGCAGCTTGGGGGAGATGCGGTTCTTC.